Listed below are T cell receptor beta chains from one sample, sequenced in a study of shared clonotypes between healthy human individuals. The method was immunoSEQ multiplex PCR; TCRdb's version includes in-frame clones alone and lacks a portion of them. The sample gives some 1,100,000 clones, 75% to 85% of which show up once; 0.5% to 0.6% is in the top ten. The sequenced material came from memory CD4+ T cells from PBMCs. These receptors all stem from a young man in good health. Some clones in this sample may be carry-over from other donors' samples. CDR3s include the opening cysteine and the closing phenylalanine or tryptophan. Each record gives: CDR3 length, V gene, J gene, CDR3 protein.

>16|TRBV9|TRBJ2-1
CASSVFGGRGINEQFF
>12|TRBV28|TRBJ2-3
CASGTGGDTQYF
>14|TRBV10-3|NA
CAISEGGWSYEQYF
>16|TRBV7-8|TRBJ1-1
CASSGRDTPGGTEAFF
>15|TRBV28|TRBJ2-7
CASSSTGLGSYEQYF
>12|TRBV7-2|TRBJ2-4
CASSFQGGPQYF
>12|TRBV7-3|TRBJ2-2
CASSTGTGELFF
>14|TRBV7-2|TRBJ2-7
CASSLEGRTYEQYF
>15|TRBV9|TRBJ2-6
CASSVDGSGANVLTF
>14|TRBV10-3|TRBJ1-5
CAISGDSVSRPQHF
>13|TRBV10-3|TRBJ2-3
CAISELAPDTQYF
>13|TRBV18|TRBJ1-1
CASSPVPRAEAFF
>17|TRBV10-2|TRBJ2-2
CASRDGTGSGNTGELFF
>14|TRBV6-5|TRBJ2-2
CASGQTGRTGELFF
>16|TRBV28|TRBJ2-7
CASSFSLAEVSYEQYF
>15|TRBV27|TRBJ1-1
CASSTTLVEKAEAFF
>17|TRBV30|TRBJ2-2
CAWSVTQLAVNTGELFF
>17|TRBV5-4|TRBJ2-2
CASSSETSKGRTGELFF
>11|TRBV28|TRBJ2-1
CASSSLGSVFF
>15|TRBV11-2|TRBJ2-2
CASSLAERNTGELFF
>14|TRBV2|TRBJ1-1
CASSGTEDDTEAFF
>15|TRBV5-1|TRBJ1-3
CASSLAGAKYGTIYF
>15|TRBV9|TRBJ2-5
CASSPTAQGRETQYF
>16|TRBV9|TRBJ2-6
CASSLGPTLGANVLTF
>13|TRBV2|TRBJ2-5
CASSEGNQETQYF
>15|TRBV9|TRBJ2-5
CASSVTPQRQETQYF
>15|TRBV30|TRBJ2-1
CAWSSGLSSYNEQFF
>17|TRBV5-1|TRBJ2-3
CASSLQILAGSTDTQYF
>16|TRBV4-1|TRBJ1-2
CASSQEGGGLVRGYTF
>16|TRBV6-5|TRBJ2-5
CASSYLSGSGRETQYF
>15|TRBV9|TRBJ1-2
CASQFEGHTAWSYTF